What follows are 8 T cell receptor beta chains derived from one specimen sequenced in a study of blood T cell repertoires in COVID-19. Only in-frame clones appear in the TCRdb table, and some are missing; sequencing was by immunoSEQ multiplex PCR. The sample carries around 140,000 clones, about 79% recorded once. Sample: peripheral blood. The receptors were sampled from a man aged 60 to 69 with active or convalescent COVID-19.

This chain joins TRBV7-2 and TRBJ1-1, with 8 bases fitting TRBD1. CDR1 and CDR2 (germline): SGHTA, FQGNSA. The junction had 6 bases not matched to a gene; V was cut back by 1 base and J by 5 bases. The CDR3 consists of 15 residues. The DNA of the CDR3 is TGTGCCAGCAGCTTAGTTGGACAGGGAGGGACTGAAGCTTTCTTT. It codes for CASSLVGQGGTEAFF.

The CDR3 sequence is CASKGVLGNTIYF. The DNA for the CDR3 is TGTGCCAGCAAAGGGGTGTTGGGGAACACCATATATTTT. The chain joins TRBV11-2 to TRBJ1-3; D is possibly TRBD1 (5 bases). The germline V gene encodes CDR1 SGHAT and CDR2 FQNNGV. CDR3 length: 13 residues. The V gene lost 7 bases and the J gene lost 7 bases, with 14 bases spanning the gap.

The chain uses TRBV5-8 and TRBJ2-2; perhaps TRBD1 as D (6 bases). The germline V gene has CDR1 SGHTS and CDR2 YDEGEE. The CDR3 runs to 17 residues. V dropped 4 bases and J dropped 5 bases, with 21 bases sitting between them. CDR3 region: CASSPTRTELRTGELFF. The CDR3, as DNA: TGTGCCAGCAGCCCCACGCGGACAGAGCTACGAACCGGGGAGCTGTTTTTT.

The rearrangement joins TRBV30 to TRBJ1-1, with 8 bases that match TRBD1. The CDR3 loop spans 13 amino acids. Unmatched junction bases numbered 10, after V lost 3 bases and J lost 10 bases. The V gene's germline CDR1 is GTSNPN and CDR2 SVGIG (reference sequence). For the CDR3, the DNA is TGTGCCTGGAGACCATCAGGGGGCGCGGGAGCTTTCTTT. Translation gives CAWRPSGGAGAFF.

The chain uses TRBV3-1 (or the pseudogene TRBV3-2) and TRBJ2-1; tentative D call: TRBD2 (6 bases). Germline V gene lookup returns CDR1 LGHDT and CDR2 YNNKEL (reference sequence). V lost 1 base to trimming and J lost 9 bases, with 13 bases between them. This CDR3 is built from 14 residues. The CDR3, as DNA: TGTGCCAGCAGCCAAGCTGCTAGCGTCGGTGAGCAGTTCTTC. The encoded protein is CASSQAASVGEQFF.

This clone has a handful of counts. This sequence joins TRBV3-1 (or the pseudogene TRBV3-2) and TRBJ1-1; D ambiguous. With 4 bases removed from V and 1 base from J, the gap between germline ends came to 7 bases. From germline, CDR1 is LGHDT and CDR2 YNNKEL (reference sequence). This CDR3 spans 13 amino acids. The CDR3 spells CASSRGGNTEAFF. DNA of the CDR3: TGTGCCAGCAGCCGAGGAGGGAACACTGAAGCTTTCTTT.

A few counts support this clone. V is TRBV6-5 and J is TRBJ2-5; 9 bases align to TRBD1. The CDR3 runs 13 residues. Germline CDR1 MNHEY, CDR2 SVGAGI. V shed 11 bases and J 5 bases; nucleotides not matched to a gene: 9. CDR3 sequence: CAGSRDRDETQYF. In DNA form, the CDR3 reads TGTGCCGGTTCGCGGGACAGGGACGAGACCCAGTACTTC.

The V call is TRBV19, the J call TRBJ1-2, with a tentative D call TRBD1 (6 bases). The CDR3 length is 15 residues. V lost 1 base and J lost 5, with 14 bases in between. From germline, CDR1 is LNHDA and CDR2 SQIVND (reference sequence). CDR3 sequence: CASSIVGGAVYGYTF. CDR3 nucleotide sequence: TGTGCCAGTAGTATAGTAGGGGGGGCGGTTTATGGCTACACCTTC.